Listed below are T cell receptor beta chains from one sample, sequenced in a study of T cell clones after liver transplantation. Only in-frame clones appear in the TCRdb table, and some are missing; sequencing was by immunoSEQ multiplex PCR. The sample has 70,000 or so clones; roughly nine tenths are singletons. The sequencing used CD4+ T cells from blood, collected before liver transplant. These receptors came from a human donor who received a liver transplant. Each CDR3 is given with its conserved first and last residue. The D gene is left open where the match is weak. Rows may omit the clone size; those that give it use once, few, many or a size class.

d_gene	abundance	v_gene	j_gene	CDR3aa	CDR3nt
.	.	TRBV15	TRBJ2-5	CATSTPAAKGTQYF	TGTGCCACCAGCACCCCCGCCGCAAAGGGGACCCAGTACTTC
.	.	TRBV20-1	TRBJ1-1	CSATGNTEAFF	TGCAGTGCTACGGGGAACACTGAAGCTTTCTTT
.	.	TRBV5-5	TRBJ2-5	CASSPGLVIETQYF	TGTGCCAGCAGCCCGGGACTCGTGATAGAGACCCAGTACTTC
.	.	TRBV19	TRBJ1-5	CASSRGRGVNMDQPQHF	TGTGCCAGTAGTCGGGGTCGGGGGGTCAATATGGATCAGCCCCAGCATTTT
.	.	TRBV5-6	TRBJ2-6	CASSFGTIGANVLTF	TGTGCCAGCAGCTTCGGGACAATTGGGGCCAACGTCCTGACTTTC
.	.	TRBV19	TRBJ2-1	CASSIGLSSYNEQFF	TGTGCCAGTAGTATTGGACTAAGCTCCTACAATGAGCAGTTCTTC
.	.	TRBV18	TRBJ1-3	CASSPTTGSGNTIYF	TGTGCCAGCTCACCAACGACAGGCTCTGGAAACACCATATATTTT
.	.	TRBV18	TRBJ1-2	CASSPGVIINYGYTF	TGTGCCAGCTCACCTGGGGTTATCATTAACTATGGCTACACCTTC
.	.	TRBV5-6	TRBJ1-2	CASTLLGGYTF	TGTGCCAGCACCTTGTTGGGGGGCTACACCTTC
.	.	TRBV30	TRBJ2-7	CAWALNYEQYF	TGTGCCTGGGCCCTTAACTACGAGCAGTACTTC
.	.	TRBV19	TRBJ1-4	CASSTGTARGEKLFF	TGTGCCAGCTCGACGGGGACGGCCCGTGGTGAAAAACTGTTTTTT
.	.	TRBV28	TRBJ2-1	CASSETRSYNEQFF	TGTGCCAGCAGTGAGACTAGATCCTACAATGAGCAGTTCTTC
.	.	TRBV9	TRBJ1-4	CASSPWKGREKLFF	TGTGCCAGCAGCCCATGGAAGGGCCGGGAAAAACTGTTTTTT
.	.	TRBV6-1	TRBJ2-5	CASSEVAIQETQYF	TGTGCCAGCAGTGAAGTAGCGATACAAGAGACCCAGTACTTC
.	.	TRBV18	TRBJ1-1	CASSPSTGLSGLVMNTEAFF	TGTGCCAGCTCACCGAGTACGGGGCTTTCTGGCCTGGTGATGAACACTGAAGCTTTCTTT
.	.	TRBV4-3	TRBJ2-1	CASSQSRGTPYNEQFF	TGCGCCAGCAGCCAATCTCGCGGGACACCCTACAATGAGCAGTTCTTC
TRBD1	.	TRBV5-1	TRBJ1-2	CASSPNRGNHTF	TGCGCCAGCAGCCCGAACAGGGGGAACCACACCTTC
TRBD2	.	TRBV15	TRBJ2-7	CATSKMAGGPYEQYF	TGTGCCACCAGCAAAATGGCGGGAGGTCCCTACGAGCAGTACTTC
.	.	TRBV4-3	TRBJ1-4	CASSQESGVGEKLFF	TGCGCCAGCAGCCAAGAGTCAGGTGTCGGTGAAAAACTGTTTTTT
.	few	TRBV7-2	TRBJ2-3	CASSLARGGADTQYF	TGTGCCAGCAGCTTAGCCAGGGGAGGTGCGGATACGCAGTATTTT
.	.	TRBV28	TRBJ2-1	CASSLVGGSYNEQFF	TGTGCCAGCAGCCTAGTGGGGGGATCCTACAATGAGCAGTTCTTC
.	.	TRBV7-3	TRBJ2-1	CASSANRERYNEQFF	TGTGCCAGCAGCGCCAACAGGGAACGGTACAATGAGCAGTTCTTC
.	.	TRBV11-2	TRBJ2-7	CASSPSGGPSAGGEQYF	TGTGCCAGCAGCCCCTCCGGAGGACCCTCCGCAGGTGGGGAGCAGTACTTC
.	.	TRBV6-1	TRBJ2-1	CASSPVSNEQFF	TGTGCCAGCAGCCCCGTCTCCAATGAGCAGTTCTTC
.	.	TRBV13	TRBJ2-7	CASSIRDSIAALAGYEQYF	TGTGCCAGCAGCATCCGGGACAGCATAGCGGCGCTAGCGGGCTACGAGCAGTACTTC
TRBD2	.	TRBV6-6	TRBJ2-1	CASSYGGSPPNEQFF	TGTGCCAGCAGTTACGGCGGGAGCCCCCCCAATGAGCAGTTCTTC
TRBD2	.	TRBV11-3	TRBJ2-7	CASSWGGHSNEQYF	TGTGCCAGCAGCTGGGGAGGGCATAGCAACGAGCAGTACTTC
.	.	TRBV15	TRBJ2-3	CATSRERSSSPDTQYF	TGTGCCACCAGCAGAGAGCGGAGCTCTTCTCCAGATACGCAGTATTTT
.	many	TRBV28	TRBJ2-1	CASSLRRDEQFF	TGTGCCAGCAGTTTACGCCGGGATGAGCAGTTCTTC
TRBD1	.	TRBV29-1	TRBJ1-4	CSVQGAANEKLFF	TGCAGCGTCCAGGGGGCGGCTAATGAAAAACTGTTTTTT
TRBD2	.	TRBV27	TRBJ2-7	CASSLRLWREPPYEQYF	TGTGCCAGCAGTTTACGGCTTTGGCGGGAGCCACCTTACGAGCAGTACTTC
TRBD1	once	TRBV6-1	TRBJ1-3	CASSGTGGIVSGNTIYF	TGTGCCAGCAGTGGCACAGGGGGTATCGTCTCTGGAAACACCATATATTTT
.	once	TRBV28	TRBJ1-5	CASRETENQPQHF	TGTGCCAGCAGAGAGACAGAAAATCAGCCCCAGCATTTT